Listed below are T cell receptor beta chains from one sample, sequenced in a study of identifying expanded T cells in peripheral blood. Method: immunoSEQ multiplex PCR; TCRdb's copy keeps in-frame clones and lacks some. The repertoire includes roughly 96,000 clones, approximately 86% of them detected once, and approximately 5% sits in the top ten. The sample comprised blood. These receptors were taken from a person between 18 and 70 years old in good health. Both conserved end residues are trimmed from each CDR3. Fields, in order: D gene, clone size, V gene, J gene, CDR3 protein. A D gene is named only where the DNA matches it firmly. Some rows mark clone size as missing; the rest say once, few, many or name a class of expanded clone.

D: TRBD1
size: .
V: TRBV27
J: TRBJ2-7
CDR3: ASRDRANYEQY

D: .
size: .
V: TRBV10-3
J: TRBJ2-2
CDR3: AITWDASGGELF

D: TRBD1
size: .
V: TRBV4-2
J: TRBJ1-5
CDR3: ASSQPDRGRYGGPQH

D: TRBD1
size: .
V: TRBV7-9
J: TRBJ1-1
CDR3: ASSGTGPTEAF

D: .
size: few
V: TRBV6-5
J: TRBJ1-1
CDR3: ASSYRGGAF

D: .
size: .
V: TRBV5-1
J: TRBJ2-2
CDR3: ASSPHAGPGLTGELF

D: TRBD1
size: .
V: TRBV7-9
J: TRBJ1-1
CDR3: ASSLSGGPEAF

D: TRBD1
size: .
V: TRBV6-1
J: TRBJ1-5
CDR3: ASRRTGPSNQPQH

D: TRBD1
size: .
V: TRBV5-5
J: TRBJ1-2
CDR3: ASSVSGGYGYT

D: TRBD1
size: .
V: TRBV27
J: TRBJ1-1
CDR3: ASREGAGPLHTEAF

D: TRBD1
size: few
V: TRBV7-2
J: TRBJ1-1
CDR3: ASSPRTGLAF

D: .
size: .
V: TRBV2
J: TRBJ1-6
CDR3: ASSEGGANSPLH

D: .
size: .
V: TRBV19
J: TRBJ1-3
CDR3: ASSIEGENTIY

D: .
size: .
V: TRBV18
J: TRBJ2-6
CDR3: ASSPRLDRYSGANVLT

D: TRBD1
size: .
V: TRBV6-5
J: TRBJ1-2
CDR3: ASSYGTGTQNYGYT

D: .
size: .
V: TRBV7-2
J: TRBJ1-2
CDR3: ASSLSNYGYT

D: TRBD1
size: .
V: TRBV5-4
J: TRBJ2-5
CDR3: ASSLKTGHQETQY

D: .
size: once
V: TRBV2
J: TRBJ2-1
CDR3: ASSEALAGNEQF

D: .
size: .
V: TRBV2
J: TRBJ1-2
CDR3: ASSGDLGVNGYT

D: TRBD1
size: .
V: TRBV25-1
J: TRBJ1-2
CDR3: ASSEPGQGDYGYT

D: .
size: few
V: TRBV27
J: TRBJ1-6
CDR3: ASSMRIGDSPLH

D: .
size: .
V: TRBV4-2
J: TRBJ1-5
CDR3: ASSQDLGGGQPQH

D: TRBD2
size: .
V: TRBV11-2
J: TRBJ2-1
CDR3: ASSNASGSQYNEQF

D: .
size: few
V: TRBV19
J: TRBJ1-1
CDR3: ASSRVNTEAF

D: .
size: .
V: TRBV7-9
J: TRBJ2-1
CDR3: ASSWDTHNEQF

D: .
size: .
V: TRBV27
J: TRBJ1-4
CDR3: ASSPADSYGKLF

D: .
size: .
V: TRBV5-6
J: TRBJ2-7
CDR3: ASSSDSSAYEQY

D: .
size: .
V: TRBV2
J: TRBJ1-5
CDR3: ASSVPRGNQPQH

D: TRBD1
size: .
V: TRBV6-5
J: TRBJ2-5
CDR3: ASTYRGQGQETQY

D: .
size: once
V: TRBV6-1
J: TRBJ2-2
CDR3: ASSEARDAYNTGELF

D: TRBD1
size: .
V: TRBV19
J: TRBJ1-6
CDR3: ASRAGQGINSPLH

D: .
size: .
V: TRBV7-2
J: TRBJ1-1
CDR3: ASSLVGGNTEAF

D: .
size: .
V: TRBV7-9
J: TRBJ2-2
CDR3: ASSSYTGELF

D: .
size: .
V: TRBV7-2
J: TRBJ1-5
CDR3: ASSLDPRVESAQH

D: .
size: .
V: TRBV2
J: TRBJ1-1
CDR3: ASSGGRAVKNTEAF

D: .
size: .
V: TRBV6-5
J: TRBJ2-7
CDR3: ASSPLDSYEQY

D: .
size: once
V: TRBV18
J: TRBJ2-5
CDR3: ASSPPARVETQY

D: TRBD2
size: .
V: TRBV7-7
J: TRBJ2-3
CDR3: ASSSGLAGVDTQY

D: .
size: .
V: TRBV5-1
J: TRBJ2-3
CDR3: ASSLVGGSWGSPLTDTQY

D: TRBD2
size: .
V: TRBV27
J: TRBJ2-1
CDR3: ASRMGREGINEQF

D: TRBD1
size: few
V: TRBV5-6
J: TRBJ2-1
CDR3: ASSWNRGDRDYNEQF

D: .
size: .
V: TRBV9
J: TRBJ1-1
CDR3: ASSVATGVRTEAF

D: .
size: .
V: TRBV2
J: TRBJ2-7
CDR3: ASSESWGYEQY

D: TRBD1
size: .
V: TRBV19
J: TRBJ2-7
CDR3: ASASTGGDYEQY

D: .
size: once
V: TRBV4-1
J: TRBJ2-4
CDR3: ASSALQGRGNIQY

D: .
size: .
V: TRBV5-1
J: TRBJ2-6
CDR3: ASSLPGTSGANVLT

D: .
size: .
V: TRBV6-1
J: TRBJ2-3
CDR3: ASSEAIGTDTQY

D: .
size: .
V: TRBV7-9
J: TRBJ2-4
CDR3: ASSLPGPAKNIQY